The T cell receptor beta chain described here comes from a study of T cell responses to AZD1222 COVID-19 vaccine. Overall study results and limits: Increased Spike-specific TCR breadth and depth were observed after two AZD1222 doses. It was only after the peak T cell response that any repertoires were sampled. Seropositivity was recorded at baseline in only a handful of AZD1222 recipients.

Germline CDR1 reads SGHTA; CDR2 reads FQGTGA. V was shortened by 1 base and J by 9 bases, with 10 bases between the two germline ends. The CDR3 spans 14 residues. Concerning this clone: Its antigen is still unknown.

Sequenced by immunoSEQ multiplex PCR; TCRdb stores in-frame clones only, minus some. This sample has about 110,000 clones, with 89% found just once. Sequences were derived from peripheral blood, sampled 28 days after the second AZD1222 dose. The receptor was derived from an adult who received the AZD1222 COVID-19 vaccine. V gene TRBV7-3 combines with J gene TRBJ1-6, with TRBD1 as a possible D gene (5 bases). CDR3 residues: CASSLIGGGSPLHF. The CDR3 nucleotides are TGTGCCAGCAGCTTAATTGGGGGGGGTTCACCCCTCCACTTT.